The source of this T cell receptor beta chain is a study of blood T cell repertoires in COVID-19 (dated by TCRdb to the early 2020s). Study-level background: The collaborator samples originated in the United States, Italy and Spain and spanned the acute and convalescent phases of COVID-19. The material from the prospective study consisted of cDNA or gDNA derived from T cells, B-cell-depleted T cells, or PBMCs. The dataset comprised deeply sampled blood TCRbeta repertoires from subjects exposed to, actively infected with, or recovered from COVID-19. The repertoires were released in a freely available public database intended as a resource for research on the immune response to SARS-CoV-2. The samples were drawn from two sources: the first 160 participants of the ongoing ImmuneRACE study, and 1,200 or so subjects contributed by 6 global collaborators. Sample metadata almost always included a de-identified subject ID, COVID-19 status, age in years and sex. Where HLA class I and class II types were available, the types were taken from metadata supplied by the sample provider, not from assay-based typing.

Between the V and J ends, shortened by 5 bases and 1 base respectively, the junction contains 6 bases. In the germline V gene, CDR1 corresponds to MRHNA and CDR2 to SNTAGT. From cysteine to phenylalanine, the CDR3 is 14 amino acids long. Just CDR3 DNA is preserved here, 42 bases in frame from base 1. TCRbeta CDR3 regions were amplified from genomic DNA using the immunoSEQ Assay, a bias-controlled multiplex PCR. The original methods were these. Within the assay, amplification of reference gene primers was used to estimate how many nucleated cells each sample contained. To quantify the absolute abundance of each unique TCRbeta CDR3 rearrangement, sequence reads were collapsed and filtered. For each sample, productive Simpson clonality was calculated as the square root of Simpson's diversity index across productive rearrangements. Entries here come from immuneACCESS through TCRdb and include only in-frame sequences with V and J called. Some clones fail to appear in such tables; in the studies checked, an unresolved V gene covers under half of the shortfall, and the cause of the remainder is unknown. The V and J calls and clone size come from that table; D and trimming were worked out from the DNA. For this sample the table gives roughly 81,000 clones, of which roughly 86% were detected only once. The top ten clones comprise over 5% of the sample.

Whole blood was collected in K2EDTA tubes by collaborating institutions according to the institutions' own protocols. For TCRbeta analysis, collaborator samples were shipped as frozen whole blood, as isolated PBMCs, or as DNA extracted from either sample type. The paper's findings and limits, for the study overall: Clinical and demographic metadata were provided uncurated, with the amount varying by source and participant.

For this clone: The antigen it binds to is not known. No qualities accompany the bases; no much larger clone lies one base away.

The clonotype originates from a man aged 35-49 years with acute or convalescent COVID-19. The sequenced material came from peripheral blood. The V and J genes are TRBV6-4 and TRBJ2-6; no D gene is confidently identified. The CDR3 sequence is CASSTASGANVLTF. The DNA is TGTGCCAGCAGTACAGCTTCTGGGGCCAACGTCCTGACTTTC.